The rows below give T cell receptor beta chains drawn from one sample of a study of naive and memory T cell subsets. TCRdb itself ran the 5' RACE reads through MiXCR, one entry per CDR3 protein. The table records 20,000 to 30,000 distinct CDR3 sequences, less than 25% of them present only once. The receptors here all came from a female donor in good health. Both conserved end residues are part of each CDR3. D genes are given only for firm matches. Clone size appears in some rows only: once, few, many, or a class for an expanded clone.

size | J | D | V | DNA | CDR3
. | TRBJ2-1 | . | TRBV7-3 | TGTGCCAGCAGCTTAACGGGGGGGGGCGGTGAGCAGTTCTTC | CASSLTGGGGEQFF
medium-sized | TRBJ2-3 | TRBD2 | TRBV5-1 | TGCGCCAGCCGAGGGCCAAGCGGGAGCGTCACAGATACGCAGTATTTT | CASRGPSGSVTDTQYF
many | TRBJ2-7 | . | TRBV7-2 | TGTGCCAGCAGCTTAGTCGTCTCCTACGAGCAGTACTTC | CASSLVVSYEQYF
. | TRBJ2-7 | . | TRBV5-1 | TGCGCCAGCAGCTTGTTGGCTTCCCACGAGCAGTACTTC | CASSLLASHEQYF
. | TRBJ1-5 | . | TRBV29-1 | TGCAGCGCGACCAATCAGCCCCAGCATTTT | CSATNQPQHF
many | TRBJ2-2 | TRBD2 | TRBV28 | TGTGCCAGCAGCTCCCCTCGGCGGGAGGAAAGGAGCGGGGAGCTGTTTTTT | CASSSPRREERSGELFF
few | TRBJ2-3 | . | TRBV7-8 | TGTGCCAGCAGCTTCCGATGGTCCACAGATACGCAGTATTTT | CASSFRWSTDTQYF
. | TRBJ2-5 | TRBD1 | TRBV29-1 | TGCAGCGTAGCAGGGACAGACCAAGAGACCCAGTACTTC | CSVAGTDQETQYF
. | TRBJ1-1 | . | TRBV29-1 | TGCAGCGTTTGGCCAGGTACTTATATGAACACTGAAGCTTTCTTT | CSVWPGTYMNTEAFF
. | TRBJ1-2 | . | TRBV6-5 | TGTGCCAGCAGGACATCCGCTGGGGGTTGGGGTAGTAATGGCTACACCTTC | CASRTSAGGWGSNGYTF
few | TRBJ1-1 | TRBD1 | TRBV7-8 | TGTGCCAGCAGGGGGGACAGGGGGAGTATTACTGAAGCTTTCTTT | CASRGDRGSITEAFF
few | TRBJ1-2 | . | TRBV5-5 | TGTGCCAGCACCTTGACCAGAAGGGGCGCCGGCTACACCTTC | CASTLTRRGAGYTF
. | TRBJ1-1 | . | TRBV3-1 | TGTGCCAGCAGCCACTCGGGCGCGGGGACTGAAGCTTTCTTT | CASSHSGAGTEAFF
many | TRBJ1-2 | TRBD1 | TRBV29-1 | TGCAGCGTTATTCCGGGACAGGGGGACTATGGCTACACCTTC | CSVIPGQGDYGYTF
many | TRBJ2-7 | . | TRBV6-5 | TGTGCCAGCAGTTACCACGGAAACTACGAGCAGTACTTC | CASSYHGNYEQYF
many | TRBJ2-3 | . | TRBV16 | TGTGCCAGCAGCCAACCCCAGATCACAGATACGCAGTATTTT | CASSQPQITDTQYF
few | TRBJ2-1 | TRBD2 | TRBV6-5 | TGTGCCAGCAGGGTTCTAGCGGGAGGGCCTTGGGAGCAGTTCTTC | CASRVLAGGPWEQFF
. | TRBJ2-1 | TRBD2 | TRBV6-4 | TGTGCCAGCAGTGAGGATAGCGGGGGCCCCTACAATGAGCAGTTCTTC | CASSEDSGGPYNEQFF
. | TRBJ1-6 | . | TRBV6-1 | TGTGCCAGCAGTGTCCGGGACCCCCAAACCCTCCACTTT | CASSVRDPQTLHF
few | TRBJ1-1 | . | TRBV6-5 | TGTGCCAGCGTCAGGGGAACTGAAGCTTTCTTT | CASVRGTEAFF
few | TRBJ2-7 | TRBD2 | TRBV20-1 | TGCAGTGCTAGAGTTTGGCGGGAGCGCTCTGGGGAGCAGTACTTC | CSARVWRERSGEQYF
many | TRBJ2-1 | TRBD1 | TRBV5-3 | TGTGCCAGAAGAACGCTGAACGGGACAGGAAAGTTAGGGTACAATGAGCAGTTCTTC | CARRTLNGTGKLGYNEQFF
medium-sized | TRBJ2-5 | . | TRBV11-2 | TGTGCCAGCAGCCACCAGGCGGATGAGACCCAGTACTTC | CASSHQADETQYF
. | TRBJ2-3 | . | TRBV6-2/TRBV6-3 | TGTGCCAGCAGTTTTAGGTCGGCTTCACGCACAGATACGCAGTATTTT | CASSFRSASRTDTQYF
many | TRBJ2-3 | . | TRBV29-1 | TGCAGCGCGAGCCCCGTCCGCTCAACAGGATGGGGGCGAACCACAGTGGGTGCGCAGTATTTT | CSASPVRSTGWGRTTVGAQYF
many | TRBJ2-1 | TRBD1 | TRBV2 | TGTGCCAGCAGTTCGGACAGGGGTTCCTACAATGAGCAGTTCTTC | CASSSDRGSYNEQFF
medium-sized | TRBJ1-1 | . | TRBV13 | TGTGCCAGCAGCGGGACGAACACTGAAGCTTTCTTT | CASSGTNTEAFF
medium-sized | TRBJ2-3 | TRBD1 | TRBV6-2/TRBV6-3 | TGTGCCAGCAGACCGGGACAGGGGGTATGGAGCACAGATACGCAGTATTTT | CASRPGQGVWSTDTQYF
few | TRBJ2-7 | . | TRBV20-1 | TGCAGTGCAAACGAAGGACGGAGCTCCTACGAGCAGTACTTC | CSANEGRSSYEQYF
few | TRBJ2-7 | . | TRBV20-1 | TGCAGTGCTAGGGGTCAGACAGGCGCCTACGAGCAGTACTTC | CSARGQTGAYEQYF
few | TRBJ2-1 | TRBD2 | TRBV29-1 | TGCAGCGTTGAACCCGGGACTAGCGAGACCTACAATGAGCAGTTCTTC | CSVEPGTSETYNEQFF
few | TRBJ2-7 | . | TRBV7-2 | TGTGCCAGCATGAGGACGGCCCTCTCCTACGAGCAGTACTTC | CASMRTALSYEQYF
many | TRBJ1-1 | . | TRBV6-5 | TGTGCCAGCAGTTTGGGACGGGAAGCTTTCTTT | CASSLGREAFF
many | TRBJ2-3 | . | TRBV29-1 | TGCAGCGTGGGCCCTGGATGGGAAGATACGCAGTATTTT | CSVGPGWEDTQYF
medium-sized | TRBJ2-1 | . | TRBV12-3/TRBV12-4 | TGTGCCAGCAGTCTAGGGCGACAGGTCTACAATGAGCAGTTCTTC | CASSLGRQVYNEQFF